Reported below is one TCR beta chain. The CDR3 totals 16 residues. Germline trimming cut 4 bases from V and 5 bases from J; bases unmatched to any gene: 12. CDR1 is SGDLS, CDR2 YYNGEE, per germline. These data are taken from a study of blood T cell repertoires in COVID-19. Study-wide context: COVID-19 samples, acute and convalescent, were from the United States, Italy and Spain. T cells, B-cell-depleted T cells, or PBMCs supplied cDNA or gDNA.

Profiling relied on immunoSEQ multiplex PCR, and the TCRdb table lists in-frame clones only, not all of them. The sample contains some 100,000 clones, roughly 86% of which appear only once. Sequencing input: peripheral blood. This sequence originates from a man aged 50 or older with active or convalescent COVID-19. The chain combines TRBV9 with TRBJ2-3; 8 positions match TRBD2. The CDR3 coding sequence is TGTGCCAGCAGCCCCCAAGGCGACCGGGGGGGAGATACGCAGTATTTT. It specifies CASSPQGDRGGDTQYF.